The clone carrying this TCR beta chain was seen more than once but under ten times. Its cognate antigen is unknown. Bone marrow was sampled from every patient at the time of active disease. From 300 to 400 ng of RNA, a library with molecular barcoded alpha/delta and beta/gamma adaptors was made. Using its own MiXCR run on the reads, TCRdb lists one record per CDR3 protein. The table records around 130,000 distinct CDR3 sequences, 10% to 15% of them present only once. This sample was included in a study of read filtering for tumor transcriptome and immune sequencing. The wider study: Mean patient age was roughly 66 years, range about 47 to 85; around 17 male, 14 female. The study's findings and limits: The CD138-negative fraction was mixed bone marrow immune cells, not pure T cells. Correlation between methods rose after single-read clonotypes were removed.

V lost 11 bases, J lost 1 base, and 21 bases lay in between. The CDR3 has 15 amino acids. Germline CDR1 is MDHEN and CDR2 is SYDVKM. The clonotype was recovered from a donor older than 35 with multiple myeloma. The J gene is TRBJ2-7, the V gene TRBV28, with D tentatively TRBD1 or TRBD2 (6 bases each). Sequencing used a population of CD138-negative cells sorted from bone marrow. In DNA form, the CDR3 reads TGTGCCGGCGGGAATACAGGGACCCCATCCTACGAGCAGTACTTC. It specifies CAGGNTGTPSYEQYF.